These T cell receptor beta chains were read from a single sample in a study of T cell responses to AZD1222 COVID-19 vaccine. The assay was immunoSEQ multiplex PCR, and TCRdb's table has in-frame clones only and misses some. The table shows about 120,000 clones, with roughly 90% occurring only once. The sequenced sample was peripheral blood, obtained on day 0 of AZD1222 vaccination. These receptors were obtained from an adult in good health. CDR3s include the opening cysteine and the closing phenylalanine or tryptophan. A D gene is named only where the DNA matches it firmly. Size is omitted from some rows. Given values are once, few, many or a class for expanded clones.

size	D	V	J	DNA	CDR3
.	.	TRBV4-2	TRBJ2-7	TGTGCCAGCAGCCAAGAAACCGGACAGACCTACGAGCAGTACTTC	CASSQETGQTYEQYF
.	.	TRBV7-2	TRBJ2-1	TGTGCCAGCAGCTTAAAGGCAGGGTACCCTTTTGAGCAGTTCTTC	CASSLKAGYPFEQFF
.	.	TRBV27	TRBJ2-2	TGTGCCAGCAGTGCAACCCAGGGGACCGGGGAGCTGTTTTTT	CASSATQGTGELFF
once	.	TRBV10-2	TRBJ2-2	TGCGCCAGCAGTGTAACCACCGGGGAGCTGTTTTTT	CASSVTTGELFF
.	.	TRBV4-1	TRBJ1-1	TGCGCCAGCAGCCAAGATCGAACCGCGGGCACAGCTTTCTTT	CASSQDRTAGTAFF
.	TRBD1	TRBV3-1/TRBV3-2	TRBJ1-2	TGTGCCAGCAGCCAAGATTCCCAGGGGGCAGAGGGCTACACCTTC	CASSQDSQGAEGYTF
.	.	TRBV7-9	TRBJ2-7	TGTGCCAGCACGGGGATTTTGAGGCCCTACGAGCAGTACTTC	CASTGILRPYEQYF
many	.	TRBV19	TRBJ1-1	TGTGCCAGTAGTATCTCGAGGAACACTGAAGCTTTCTTT	CASSISRNTEAFF
once	TRBD1	TRBV2	TRBJ2-2	TGTGCCAGCAGTGAGACAGGGACCACCGGGGAGCTGTTTTTT	CASSETGTTGELFF
.	TRBD1	TRBV7-7	TRBJ1-3	TGTGCCAGCAGCCTCGACAGGGGGCATGGAAACACCATATATTTT	CASSLDRGHGNTIYF
.	TRBD1	TRBV24-1	TRBJ1-2	TGTGCCACCAGTGATTTGTGGACAGGGCATGGCTACACCTTC	CATSDLWTGHGYTF
once	TRBD1	TRBV19	TRBJ1-2	TGTGCCAGTACTATCGGGACAGGGTATGGCTACACCTTC	CASTIGTGYGYTF
.	.	TRBV19	TRBJ1-6	TGTGCCAGTAGTATAGATGCGATTCCCTCCTATAATTCACCCCTCCACTTT	CASSIDAIPSYNSPLHF
.	.	TRBV7-2	TRBJ2-3	TGTGCCAGCAGCTTAAGAGGAGGGGGGGCGGCGGATACGCAGTATTTT	CASSLRGGGAADTQYF
once	.	TRBV19	TRBJ1-2	TGTGCCAGTAGTATAGCGGGAGGCAACTATGGCTACACCTTC	CASSIAGGNYGYTF
.	TRBD1	TRBV6-5	TRBJ1-3	TGTGCCAGCAGTACAGGGGGCCGGGTCGGAAACACCATATATTTT	CASSTGGRVGNTIYF
few	.	TRBV5-6	TRBJ1-1	TGTGCCAGCAGCTTATCAGGGAGGAACACTGAAGCTTTCTTT	CASSLSGRNTEAFF
.	.	TRBV7-3	TRBJ2-3	TGTGCCAGCAGCTTAATCCCGTTGGATACGCAGTATTTT	CASSLIPLDTQYF
.	.	TRBV4-1	TRBJ2-4	TGCGCCAGCAGCCAAGAGTCAGGTGCCGCTTTTCAGTACTTC	CASSQESGAAFQYF
.	.	TRBV15	TRBJ2-3	TGTGCCACCAGCAGAGATCTTGGTGGGACAGATACGCAGTATTTT	CATSRDLGGTDTQYF
.	.	TRBV2	TRBJ2-2	TGTGCCAGCAGTGAAGCCGGACTCCAGGGTTGGCTGTTTTTT	CASSEAGLQGWLFF